This T cell receptor beta chain was captured in a study of beta chain features in type 1 diabetes. This CDR3 spans 18 amino acids. Per the germline V gene, CDR1 is LGHNA and CDR2 is YSLEER. J was trimmed by 2 bases and V by 1 base; bases with no gene match: 9. The whole isolated RNA underwent reverse transcription, so sequencing captured expressed TCRB transcripts. Some clones are missing from TCRdb's copy, which holds only in-frame ones; the method was immunoSEQ multiplex PCR. The sample includes around 300,000 clones, around 7.3% of them seen just once. This chain connects TRBV4-3 to TRBJ2-3; 10 bases map to TRBD1. The receptor was derived from a woman aged 18 to 35 in good health. Sample: central memory CD4+ T cells from blood. The CDR3 DNA is TGCGCCAGCAGCCAAGGACTCGGGACAGGGGTGGTCACAGATACGCAGTATTTT. Its translation is CASSQGLGTGVVTDTQYF.